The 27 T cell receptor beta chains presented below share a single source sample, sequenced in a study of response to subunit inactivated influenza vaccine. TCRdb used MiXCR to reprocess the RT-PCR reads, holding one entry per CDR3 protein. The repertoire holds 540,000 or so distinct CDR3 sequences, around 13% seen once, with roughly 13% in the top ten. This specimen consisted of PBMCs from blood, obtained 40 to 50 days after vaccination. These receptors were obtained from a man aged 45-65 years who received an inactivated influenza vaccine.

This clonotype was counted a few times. CDR3 amino acids: CASSFAVSNEQFF. The CDR3 nucleotides are TGTGCCAGCAGCTTCGCCGTCTCTAATGAGCAGTTCTTC. The chain has TRBV7-2 and TRBJ2-1; D gene unclear. V was cut by 3 bases and J by 7 bases, with 10 bases left in between. CDR1 SGHTA and CDR2 FQGNSA come from the germline V gene. This CDR3 region has 13 residues.

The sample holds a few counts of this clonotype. CDR3 in amino acids: CASSQIAGVAGELFF. Written as DNA, the CDR3 is TGTGCCAGCAGCCAAATAGCGGGAGTGGCCGGGGAGCTGTTTTTT. The J gene is TRBJ2-2, the V gene TRBV11-2, with 9 bases identical to TRBD2. CDR3 length: 15 amino acids. Per germline, CDR1 SGHAT and CDR2 FQNNGV. The junction had 7 bases not matched to a gene; V was cut back by 5 bases and J by 6 bases.

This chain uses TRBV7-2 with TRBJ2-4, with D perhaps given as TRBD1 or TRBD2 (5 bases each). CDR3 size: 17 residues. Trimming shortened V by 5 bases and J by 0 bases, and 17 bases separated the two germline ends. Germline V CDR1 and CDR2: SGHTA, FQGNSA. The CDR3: CASSPTRGLLAKNIQYF. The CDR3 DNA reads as TGTGCCAGCAGCCCGACTCGGGGCTTACTAGCCAAAAACATTCAGTACTTC.

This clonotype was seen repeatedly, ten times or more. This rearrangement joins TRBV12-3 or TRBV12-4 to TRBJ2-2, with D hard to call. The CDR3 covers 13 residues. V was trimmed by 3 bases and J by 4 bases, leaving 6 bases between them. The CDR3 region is CASSFLSTGELFF. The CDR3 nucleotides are TGTGCCAGCAGTTTCCTTTCCACCGGGGAGCTGTTTTTT.

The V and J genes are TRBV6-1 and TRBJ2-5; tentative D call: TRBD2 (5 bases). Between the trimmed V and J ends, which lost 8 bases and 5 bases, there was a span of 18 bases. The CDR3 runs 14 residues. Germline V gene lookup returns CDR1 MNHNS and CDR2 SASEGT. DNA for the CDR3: TGTGCCAGCCTGATGGACGGGCGGGCCGAGACCCAGTACTTC. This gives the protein CASLMDGRAETQYF.

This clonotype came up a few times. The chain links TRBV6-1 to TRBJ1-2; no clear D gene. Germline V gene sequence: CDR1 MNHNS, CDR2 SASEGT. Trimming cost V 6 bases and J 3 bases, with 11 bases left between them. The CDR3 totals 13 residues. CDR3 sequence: CASREGSHYGYTF. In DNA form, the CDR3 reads TGTGCCAGCAGGGAGGGTTCCCACTATGGCTACACCTTC.

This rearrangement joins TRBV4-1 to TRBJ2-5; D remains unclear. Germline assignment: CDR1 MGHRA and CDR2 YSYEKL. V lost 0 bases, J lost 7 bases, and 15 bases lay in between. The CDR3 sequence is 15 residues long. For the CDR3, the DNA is TGCGCCAGCAGCCAAGAGATGGCCCGTCGAGGGACCCAGTACTTC. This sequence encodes CASSQEMARRGTQYF.

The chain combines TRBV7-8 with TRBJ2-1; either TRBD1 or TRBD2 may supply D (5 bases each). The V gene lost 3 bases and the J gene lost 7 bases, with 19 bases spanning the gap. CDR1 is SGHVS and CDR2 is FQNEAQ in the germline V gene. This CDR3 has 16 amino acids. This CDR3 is CASSLGNGALGNEQFF. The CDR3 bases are TGTGCCAGCAGCTTGGGAAACGGGGCGCTGGGGAATGAGCAGTTCTTC.

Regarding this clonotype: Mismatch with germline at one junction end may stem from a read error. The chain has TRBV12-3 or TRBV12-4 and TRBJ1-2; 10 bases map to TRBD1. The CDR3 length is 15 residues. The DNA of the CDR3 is TGTGCCAGCAGGGGGGGCTCCGGGACAGGGGATGGGTACACCTTC. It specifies CASRGGSGTGDGYTF.

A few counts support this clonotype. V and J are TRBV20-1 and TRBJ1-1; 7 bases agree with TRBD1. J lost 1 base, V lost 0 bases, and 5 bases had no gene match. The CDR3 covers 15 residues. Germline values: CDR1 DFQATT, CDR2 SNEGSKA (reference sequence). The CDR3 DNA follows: TGCAGTGCTAGAGATCCGAGACAGGGGAACACTGAAGCTTTCTTT. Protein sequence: CSARDPRQGNTEAFF.

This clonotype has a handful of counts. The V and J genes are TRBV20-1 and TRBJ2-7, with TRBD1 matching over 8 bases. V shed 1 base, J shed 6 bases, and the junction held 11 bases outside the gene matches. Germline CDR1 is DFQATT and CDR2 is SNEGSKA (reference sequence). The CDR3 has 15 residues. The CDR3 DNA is TGCAGTGCTAGAGCCCCGGACAGGGACACTCGCGAGCAGTACTTC. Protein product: CSARAPDRDTREQYF.

The DNA for the CDR3 is TGCAGTGCTTCGGGACTGGATTCCTACGAGCAGTACTTC. This translates into CSASGLDSYEQYF. This chain joins TRBV20-1 and TRBJ2-7, with D perhaps TRBD2 (6 bases). CDR3 length: 13 residues. V lost 5 bases, J lost 1 base, and 12 bases lay in between. Germline CDR1 is DFQATT and CDR2 is SNEGSKA (reference sequence).

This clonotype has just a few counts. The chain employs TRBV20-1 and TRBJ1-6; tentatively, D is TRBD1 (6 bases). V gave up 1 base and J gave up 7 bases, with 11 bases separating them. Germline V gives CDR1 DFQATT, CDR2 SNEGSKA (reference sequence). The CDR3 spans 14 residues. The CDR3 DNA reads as TGCAGTGCTAGAGTTCAGGGGACGAATTCACCCCTCCACTTT. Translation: CSARVQGTNSPLHF.

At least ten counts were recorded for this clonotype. The CDR3 DNA sequence: TGTGCCAGCAGCGTTAGGGGTGATGAGCAGTTCTTC. Translating it yields CASSVRGDEQFF. The V gene is TRBV6-5, the J gene TRBJ2-1, with D perhaps matching TRBD1 (5 bases). V was cut by 6 bases and J by 8 bases, with 11 bases left in between. Germline CDR1 is MNHEY and CDR2 is SVGAGI. This CDR3 region has 12 residues.

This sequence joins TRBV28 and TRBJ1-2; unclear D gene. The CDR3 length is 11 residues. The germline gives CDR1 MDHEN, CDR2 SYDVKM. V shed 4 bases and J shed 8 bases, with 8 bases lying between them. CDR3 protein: CASSWQDGYTF. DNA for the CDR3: TGTGCCAGCAGTTGGCAAGACGGCTACACCTTC.

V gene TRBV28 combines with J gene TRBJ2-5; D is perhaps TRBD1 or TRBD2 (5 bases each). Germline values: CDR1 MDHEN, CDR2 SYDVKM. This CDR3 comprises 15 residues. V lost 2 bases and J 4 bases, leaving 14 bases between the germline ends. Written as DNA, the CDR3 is TGTGCCAGCAGTTTACTGCGGGTTGGGGGAGAGACCCAGTACTTC. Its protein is CASSLLRVGGETQYF.

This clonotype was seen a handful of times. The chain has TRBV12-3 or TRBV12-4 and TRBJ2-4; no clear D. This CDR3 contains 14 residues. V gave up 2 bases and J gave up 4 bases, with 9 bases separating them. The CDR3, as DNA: TGTGCCAGCAGTTTATTTGGCAGGAAAAACATTCAGTACTTC. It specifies CASSLFGRKNIQYF.

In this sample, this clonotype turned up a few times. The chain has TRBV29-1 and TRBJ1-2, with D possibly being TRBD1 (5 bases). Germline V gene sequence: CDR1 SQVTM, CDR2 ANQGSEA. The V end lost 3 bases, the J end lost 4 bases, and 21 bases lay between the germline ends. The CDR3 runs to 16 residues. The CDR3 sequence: CSVEDLRAPGTYGYTF. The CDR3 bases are TGCAGCGTTGAGGACCTCCGGGCCCCGGGGACCTATGGCTACACCTTC.

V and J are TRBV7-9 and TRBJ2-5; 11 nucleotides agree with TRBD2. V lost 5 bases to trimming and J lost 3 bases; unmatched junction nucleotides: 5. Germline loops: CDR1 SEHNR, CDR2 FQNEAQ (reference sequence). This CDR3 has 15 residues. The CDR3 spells CASSPGGLAEETQYF. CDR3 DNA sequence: TGTGCCAGCAGCCCCGGGGGACTAGCGGAAGAGACCCAGTACTTC.

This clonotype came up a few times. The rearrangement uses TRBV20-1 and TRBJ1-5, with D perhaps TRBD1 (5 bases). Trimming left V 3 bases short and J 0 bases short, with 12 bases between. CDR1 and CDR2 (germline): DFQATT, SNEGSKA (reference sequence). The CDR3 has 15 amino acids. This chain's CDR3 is CSARRDSYSNQPQHF. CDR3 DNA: TGCAGTGCTAGGAGAGACAGTTATAGCAATCAGCCCCAGCATTTT.

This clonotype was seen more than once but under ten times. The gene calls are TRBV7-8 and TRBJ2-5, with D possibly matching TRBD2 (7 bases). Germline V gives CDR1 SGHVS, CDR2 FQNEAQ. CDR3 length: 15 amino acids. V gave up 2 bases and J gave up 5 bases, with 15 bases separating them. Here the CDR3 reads CASSLSAGAGETQYF. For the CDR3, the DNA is TGTGCCAGCAGCTTAAGTGCGGGGGCCGGGGAGACCCAGTACTTC.

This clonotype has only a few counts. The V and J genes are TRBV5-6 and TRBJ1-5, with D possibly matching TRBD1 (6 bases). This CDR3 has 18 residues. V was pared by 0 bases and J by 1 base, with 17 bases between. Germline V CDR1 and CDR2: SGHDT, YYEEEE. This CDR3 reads CASSLEIQGPLSNQPQHF. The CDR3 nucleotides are TGTGCCAGCAGCTTGGAAATACAGGGTCCCTTAAGCAATCAGCCCCAGCATTTT.

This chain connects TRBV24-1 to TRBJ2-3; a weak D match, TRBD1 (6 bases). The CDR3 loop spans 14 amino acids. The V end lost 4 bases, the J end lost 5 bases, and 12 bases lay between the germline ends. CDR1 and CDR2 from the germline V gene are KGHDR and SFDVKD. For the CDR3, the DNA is TGTGCCACCAGTGACGTTGGACAGTTAGATACGCAGTATTTT. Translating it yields CATSDVGQLDTQYF.

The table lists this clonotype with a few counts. The CDR3 nucleotides read TGTGCCAGCAGTTTTCAGGCAGGGGGAGGAGAGACCCAGTACTTC. Translation: CASSFQAGGGETQYF. The chain links TRBV12-3 or TRBV12-4 to TRBJ2-5; a possible D gene is TRBD1 (7 bases). The CDR3 covers 15 residues. Deletions cut 3 bases from V and 4 bases from J, with 15 bases between.

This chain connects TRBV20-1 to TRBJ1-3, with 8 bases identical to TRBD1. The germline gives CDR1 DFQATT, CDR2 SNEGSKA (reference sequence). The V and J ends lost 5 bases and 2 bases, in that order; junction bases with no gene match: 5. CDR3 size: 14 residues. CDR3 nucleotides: TGCAGTGCTCCGGACAGGGTGACTGGAAACACCATATATTTT. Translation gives CSAPDRVTGNTIYF.

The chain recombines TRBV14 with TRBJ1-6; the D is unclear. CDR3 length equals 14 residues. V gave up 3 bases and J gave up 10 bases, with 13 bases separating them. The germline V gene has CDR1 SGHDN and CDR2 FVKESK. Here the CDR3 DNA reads TGTGCCAGCAGCCAGCACTTGAGTGACTCACCCCTCCACTTT. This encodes CASSQHLSDSPLHF.

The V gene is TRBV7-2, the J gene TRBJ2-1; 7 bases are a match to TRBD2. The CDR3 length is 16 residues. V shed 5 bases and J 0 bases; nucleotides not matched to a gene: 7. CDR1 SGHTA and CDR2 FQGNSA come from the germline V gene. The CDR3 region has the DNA TGTGCCAGCAGCGCGGGACTACGTCTCTCCTACAATGAGCAGTTCTTC. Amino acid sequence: CASSAGLRLSYNEQFF.